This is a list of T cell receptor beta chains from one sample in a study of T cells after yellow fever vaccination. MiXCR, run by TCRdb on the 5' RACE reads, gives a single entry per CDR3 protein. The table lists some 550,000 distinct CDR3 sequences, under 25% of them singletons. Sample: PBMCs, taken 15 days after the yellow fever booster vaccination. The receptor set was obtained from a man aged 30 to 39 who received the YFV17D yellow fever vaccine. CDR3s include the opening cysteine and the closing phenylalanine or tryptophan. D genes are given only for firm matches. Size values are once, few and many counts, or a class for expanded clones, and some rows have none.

CDR3: CASHTIGTSTYNEQFF; DNA: TGTGCCAGCCATACGATAGGGACTAGCACCTACAATGAGCAGTTCTTC; J: TRBJ2-1; D: TRBD2; size: .; V: TRBV28
CDR3: CASSYSTRDTQYF; DNA: TGTGCCAGCAGCTATTCTACCCGAGATACGCAGTATTTT; J: TRBJ2-3; D: .; size: .; V: TRBV7-8
CDR3: CSVRLAGPYEQYF; DNA: TGCAGCGTTCGACTAGCGGGACCGTACGAGCAGTACTTC; J: TRBJ2-7; D: TRBD2; size: .; V: TRBV29-1
CDR3: CSARVGGGRFYEQYF; DNA: TGCAGTGCTAGAGTAGGTGGCGGGAGGTTCTACGAGCAGTACTTC; J: TRBJ2-7; D: TRBD2; size: .; V: TRBV20-1
CDR3: CSARANGRGTGELFF; DNA: TGCAGTGCTAGAGCTAACGGGAGAGGCACCGGGGAGCTGTTTTTT; J: TRBJ2-2; D: .; size: few; V: TRBV20-1
CDR3: CASSLVYESSYEQYF; DNA: TGTGCCAGCAGCCTAGTCTACGAGAGCTCCTACGAGCAGTACTTC; J: TRBJ2-7; D: .; size: few; V: TRBV7-2
CDR3: CASLPSGEKMTQFF; DNA: TGTGCCAGCCTCCCTAGCGGGGAAAAAATGACGCAGTTCTTC; J: TRBJ2-1; D: TRBD2; size: few; V: TRBV6-1
CDR3: CSAPTSGRSRSYNEQFF; DNA: TGCAGTGCTCCGACTAGCGGGAGGTCTCGCTCCTACAATGAGCAGTTCTTC; J: TRBJ2-1; D: TRBD2; size: few; V: TRBV20-1
CDR3: CASSTARTGVNSPLHF; DNA: TGTGCCAGCAGTACTGCTAGGACAGGGGTTAATTCACCCCTCCACTTT; J: TRBJ1-6; D: TRBD1; size: few; V: TRBV6-5
CDR3: CSASSTGQETQYF; DNA: TGCAGTGCTAGTAGTACAGGGCAAGAGACCCAGTACTTC; J: TRBJ2-5; D: .; size: many; V: TRBV20-1
CDR3: CASSQMGGTGTDTQYF; DNA: TGTGCCAGCAGTCAAATGGGGGGGACAGGCACAGATACGCAGTATTTT; J: TRBJ2-3; D: .; size: .; V: TRBV25-1
CDR3: CSAGVGSPEAFF; DNA: TGCAGTGCTGGGGTTGGGTCCCCTGAAGCTTTCTTT; J: TRBJ1-1; D: .; size: few; V: TRBV20-1
CDR3: CASSPLPGQGQETQYF; DNA: TGTGCCAGCAGCCCTCTGCCGGGACAGGGACAAGAGACCCAGTACTTC; J: TRBJ2-5; D: TRBD1; size: .; V: TRBV28
CDR3: CSAREGNTNEKLFF; DNA: TGCAGTGCTAGGGAAGGGAACACTAATGAAAAACTGTTTTTT; J: TRBJ1-4; D: .; size: once; V: TRBV20-1
CDR3: CASSRAGGPAPHEQFF; DNA: TGCGCCAGCAGCCGAGCGGGAGGGCCGGCCCCCCATGAGCAGTTCTTC; J: TRBJ2-1; D: TRBD2; size: .; V: TRBV5-1
CDR3: CASSVAAFYGYTF; DNA: TGTGCCAGCAGCGTAGCCGCTTTCTATGGCTACACCTTC; J: TRBJ1-2; D: .; size: .; V: TRBV9
CDR3: CSASPYDQIEQFF; DNA: TGCAGTGCTAGTCCGTACGACCAGATTGAGCAGTTCTTC; J: TRBJ2-1; D: .; size: few; V: TRBV20-1
CDR3: CSARDPTGGPYEQYF; DNA: TGCAGTGCTAGAGACCCCACGGGAGGGCCCTACGAGCAGTACTTC; J: TRBJ2-7; D: TRBD2; size: .; V: TRBV20-1
CDR3: CSATWDRRYTEAFF; DNA: TGCAGTGCTACCTGGGACAGGCGTTACACTGAAGCTTTCTTT; J: TRBJ1-1; D: TRBD1; size: few; V: TRBV20-1
CDR3: CASTGQATGNEQFF; DNA: TGTGCCAGCACCGGACAAGCGACAGGTAATGAGCAGTTCTTC; J: TRBJ2-1; D: .; size: few; V: TRBV6-5
CDR3: CSARAPGTLGRTDTQYF; DNA: TGCAGTGCTAGAGCCCCAGGGACTCTAGGGAGGACAGATACGCAGTATTTT; J: TRBJ2-3; D: .; size: .; V: TRBV20-1
CDR3: CASRRILGVGPFF; DNA: TGTGCCAGCAGGCGTATACTTGGAGTAGGCCCGTTCTTC; J: TRBJ2-1; D: .; size: few; V: TRBV6-1
CDR3: CASSPFGSGDILYF; DNA: TGTGCCAGCAGCCCTTTCGGGAGTGGTGACATTCTGTACTTC; J: TRBJ2-4; D: .; size: .; V: TRBV7-6
CDR3: CASSRDRAHGEQFF; DNA: TGCGCCAGCAGCCGGGACAGGGCTCATGGTGAGCAGTTCTTC; J: TRBJ2-1; D: TRBD1; size: few; V: TRBV4-3
CDR3: CASSLLGTPADTQYF; DNA: TGCGCCAGCAGCTTACTCGGGACCCCCGCAGATACGCAGTATTTT; J: TRBJ2-3; D: .; size: once; V: TRBV5-1
CDR3: CATSETSVSNEQFF; DNA: TGTGCCACCTCCGAGACTAGCGTGTCCAATGAGCAGTTCTTC; J: TRBJ2-1; D: TRBD2; size: .; V: TRBV19
CDR3: CASSITGHGAIQYF; DNA: TGTGCCAGTAGTATAACGGGGCATGGGGCCATTCAGTACTTC; J: TRBJ2-4; D: .; size: .; V: TRBV19
CDR3: CASSPGPGGQETQYF; DNA: TGTGCCAGCAGCCCGGGACCAGGAGGCCAAGAGACCCAGTACTTC; J: TRBJ2-5; D: .; size: .; V: TRBV5-4
CDR3: CASSASLKETQYF; DNA: TGTGCCAGCAGCGCTTCCCTTAAAGAGACCCAGTACTTC; J: TRBJ2-5; D: .; size: many; V: TRBV9
CDR3: CASRRTGGRLAGADTQYF; DNA: TGTGCCAGCAGAAGGACGGGAGGAAGGCTAGCGGGAGCAGATACGCAGTATTTT; J: TRBJ2-3; D: TRBD2; size: .; V: TRBV12-3/TRBV12-4
CDR3: CASGSVAGHEQYF; DNA: TGTGCCAGCGGTTCAGTTGCAGGCCACGAGCAGTACTTC; J: TRBJ2-7; D: .; size: .; V: TRBV2
CDR3: CASSLGTSFDEQFF; DNA: TGTGCCAGCAGCTTGGGGACTTCTTTCGATGAGCAGTTCTTC; J: TRBJ2-1; D: .; size: .; V: TRBV9
CDR3: CASSDREFTDTQYF; DNA: TGTGCCAGCAGCGACCGGGAGTTCACAGATACGCAGTATTTT; J: TRBJ2-3; D: .; size: .; V: TRBV7-8
CDR3: CSVAPGSKTDTQYF; DNA: TGCAGCGTTGCCCCAGGGAGTAAGACAGATACGCAGTATTTT; J: TRBJ2-3; D: .; size: few; V: TRBV29-1
CDR3: CASSLNPNTEAFF; DNA: TGTGCCAGCAGTTTAAACCCCAACACTGAAGCTTTCTTT; J: TRBJ1-1; D: .; size: .; V: TRBV12-3/TRBV12-4
CDR3: CSATEAPNTIYF; DNA: TGCAGTGCCACAGAGGCCCCCAACACCATATATTTT; J: TRBJ1-3; D: .; size: .; V: TRBV20-1
CDR3: CASDDRGMVETQYF; DNA: TGTGCCAGCGACGACAGGGGGATGGTAGAGACCCAGTACTTC; J: TRBJ2-5; D: TRBD1; size: .; V: TRBV18
CDR3: CASTLTGISYNEQFF; DNA: TGCGCCAGCACCTTAACAGGGATCTCCTACAATGAGCAGTTCTTC; J: TRBJ2-1; D: .; size: many; V: TRBV5-1
CDR3: CASSLTTLEQYF; DNA: TGTGCCAGCAGCTTAACCACCCTCGAGCAGTACTTC; J: TRBJ2-7; D: .; size: few; V: TRBV7-2
CDR3: CASSDGQGHAQPQHF; DNA: TGTGCCAGCAGCGACGGACAGGGGCATGCTCAGCCCCAGCATTTT; J: TRBJ1-5; D: TRBD1; size: .; V: TRBV2
CDR3: CASSAGTGVSGANVLTF; DNA: TGTGCCAGCAGTGCCGGGACAGGGGTATCTGGGGCCAACGTCCTGACTTTC; J: TRBJ2-6; D: TRBD1; size: few; V: TRBV25-1
CDR3: CASSIRGSSQEQYF; DNA: TGTGCCAGCAGCATCCGCGGGAGTTCACAGGAGCAGTACTTC; J: TRBJ2-7; D: TRBD2; size: .; V: TRBV13
CDR3: CASSYSSFAMGETQYF; DNA: TGTGCCAGCAGTTACTCGAGTTTTGCGATGGGTGAGACCCAGTACTTC; J: TRBJ2-5; D: .; size: .; V: TRBV6-5
CDR3: CSASVGTSGSYNEQFF; DNA: TGCAGTGCTAGTGTAGGCACTTCTGGATCCTACAATGAGCAGTTCTTC; J: TRBJ2-1; D: .; size: .; V: TRBV20-1
CDR3: CASSPARSLSYEQYF; DNA: TGTGCCAGCAGCCCCGCCCGCAGTTTGTCCTACGAGCAGTACTTC; J: TRBJ2-7; D: .; size: .; V: TRBV7-2
CDR3: CASSLKLAGNYNEQFF; DNA: TGCGCCAGCAGCTTGAAACTAGCGGGGAATTACAATGAGCAGTTCTTC; J: TRBJ2-1; D: TRBD2; size: .; V: TRBV5-1
CDR3: CASSTRLVCGTQYF; DNA: TGTGCCAGCAGCACCCGGTTGGTCTGCGGTACGCAGTATTTT; J: TRBJ2-3; D: .; size: few; V: TRBV4-1
CDR3: CASGTSAPGELFF; DNA: TGTGCCAGCGGTACTAGCGCCCCCGGGGAGCTGTTTTTT; J: TRBJ2-2; D: TRBD2; size: .; V: TRBV6-2/TRBV6-3
CDR3: CASSQTRAGGELFF; DNA: TGTGCCAGCAGTCAGACTAGAGCGGGCGGGGAGCTGTTTTTT; J: TRBJ2-2; D: .; size: few; V: TRBV6-2/TRBV6-3
CDR3: CASAGPRVQETQYF; DNA: TGTGCCAGCGCAGGACCCAGGGTACAAGAGACCCAGTACTTC; J: TRBJ2-5; D: .; size: few; V: TRBV28
CDR3: CASSRTGYSQYF; DNA: TGTGCCAGCAGCCGGACAGGGTACTCGCAGTATTTT; J: TRBJ2-3; D: TRBD1; size: .; V: TRBV5-4
CDR3: CATQGDTGYEQFF; DNA: TGCGCCACCCAAGGGGACACGGGGTATGAGCAGTTCTTC; J: TRBJ2-1; D: .; size: .; V: TRBV5-1
CDR3: CASSRNIGEQYF; DNA: TGTGCCAGCAGCCGTAATATTGGGGAGCAGTACTTC; J: TRBJ2-7; D: .; size: .; V: TRBV7-2
CDR3: CASSDGGANEKLFF; DNA: TGTGCCAGCAGTGACGGGGGTGCTAATGAAAAACTGTTTTTT; J: TRBJ1-4; D: .; size: few; V: TRBV6-4
CDR3: CASGNQGDQYF; DNA: TGTGCCAGCGGGAACCAGGGCGACCAGTACTTC; J: TRBJ2-5; D: .; size: few; V: TRBV12-3/TRBV12-4
CDR3: CASPVTPTSGANVLTF; DNA: TGCGCCAGCCCCGTGACACCTACCTCTGGGGCCAACGTCCTGACTTTC; J: TRBJ2-6; D: .; size: .; V: TRBV10-1
CDR3: CASSPRDRNTDTQYF; DNA: TGTGCCAGTAGCCCGAGGGACAGAAACACAGATACGCAGTATTTT; J: TRBJ2-3; D: TRBD1; size: few; V: TRBV19